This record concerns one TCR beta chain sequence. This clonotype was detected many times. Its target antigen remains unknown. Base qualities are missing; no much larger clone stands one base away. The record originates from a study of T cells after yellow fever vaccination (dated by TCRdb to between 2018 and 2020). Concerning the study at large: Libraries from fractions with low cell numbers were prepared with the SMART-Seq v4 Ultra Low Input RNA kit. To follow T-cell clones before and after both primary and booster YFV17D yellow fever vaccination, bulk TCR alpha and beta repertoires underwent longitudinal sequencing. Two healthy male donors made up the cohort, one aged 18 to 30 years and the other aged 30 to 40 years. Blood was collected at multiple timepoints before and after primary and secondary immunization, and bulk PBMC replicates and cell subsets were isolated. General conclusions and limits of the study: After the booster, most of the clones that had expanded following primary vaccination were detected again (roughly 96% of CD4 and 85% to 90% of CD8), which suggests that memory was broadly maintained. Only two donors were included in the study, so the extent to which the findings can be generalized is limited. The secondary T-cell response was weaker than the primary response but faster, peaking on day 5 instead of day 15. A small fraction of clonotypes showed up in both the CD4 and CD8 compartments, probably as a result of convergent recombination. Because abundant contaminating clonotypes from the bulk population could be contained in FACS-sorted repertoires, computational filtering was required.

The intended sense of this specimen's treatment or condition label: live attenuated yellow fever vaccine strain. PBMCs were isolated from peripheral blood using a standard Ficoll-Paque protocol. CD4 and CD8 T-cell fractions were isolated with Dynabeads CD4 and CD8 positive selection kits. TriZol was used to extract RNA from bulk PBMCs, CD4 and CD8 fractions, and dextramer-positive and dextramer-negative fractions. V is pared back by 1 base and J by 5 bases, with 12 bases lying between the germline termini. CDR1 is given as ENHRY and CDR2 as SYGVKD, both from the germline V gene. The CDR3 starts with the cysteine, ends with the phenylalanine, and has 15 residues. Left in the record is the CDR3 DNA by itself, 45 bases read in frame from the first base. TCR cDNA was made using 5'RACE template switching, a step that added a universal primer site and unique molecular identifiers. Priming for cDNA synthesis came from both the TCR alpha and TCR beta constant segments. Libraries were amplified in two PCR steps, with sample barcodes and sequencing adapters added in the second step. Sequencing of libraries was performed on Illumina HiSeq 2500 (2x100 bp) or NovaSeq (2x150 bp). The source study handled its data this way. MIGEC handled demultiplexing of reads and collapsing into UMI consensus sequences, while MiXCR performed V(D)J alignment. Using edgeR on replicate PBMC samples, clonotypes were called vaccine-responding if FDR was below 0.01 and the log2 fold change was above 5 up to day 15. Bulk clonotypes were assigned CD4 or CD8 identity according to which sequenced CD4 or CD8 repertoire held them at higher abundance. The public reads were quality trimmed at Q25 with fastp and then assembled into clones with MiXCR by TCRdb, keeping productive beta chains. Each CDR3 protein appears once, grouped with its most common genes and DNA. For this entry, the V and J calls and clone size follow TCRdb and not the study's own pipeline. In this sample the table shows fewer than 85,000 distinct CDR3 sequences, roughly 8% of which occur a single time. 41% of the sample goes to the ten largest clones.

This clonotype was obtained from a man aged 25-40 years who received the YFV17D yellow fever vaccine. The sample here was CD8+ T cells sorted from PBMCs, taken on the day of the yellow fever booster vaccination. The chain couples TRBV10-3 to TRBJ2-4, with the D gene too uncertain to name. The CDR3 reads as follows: CAISEFRTGENIQYF. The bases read TGTGCCATCAGTGAGTTCCGGACCGGAGAAAACATTCAGTACTTC.